These T cell receptor beta chains were read from a single sample in a study of memory CD4+ T cells and cytomegalovirus serostatus. Measured with immunoSEQ multiplex PCR; TCRdb has only the in-frame clones, and not every one. The sample shows some 58,000 clones, roughly three quarters of them seen only once. Sequenced: memory CD4+ T cells from blood. Every receptor here comes from an adult in good health and CMV-seronegative. Both conserved end residues are part of each CDR3.

CDR3 length	V gene	J gene	CDR3 protein
13	TRBV2	TRBJ2-5	CATQRGAQETQYF
17	TRBV7-2	TRBJ1-5	CASSLGTGGSFRQPQHF
15	TRBV6-6	TRBJ1-4	CASSRRSGNGEKLFF
17	TRBV4-2	TRBJ2-2	CASSQEVAGGNTGELFF
16	TRBV28	TRBJ1-3	CASSRPSRAAGNTIYF
15	TRBV4-3	TRBJ2-7	CASSQEGQGPYEQYF
13	TRBV2	TRBJ2-5	CASSQETKETQYF
18	TRBV5-4	TRBJ1-5	CASSLLQSGSQTNQPQHF
16	TRBV19	TRBJ2-3	CASRDRRTGTLDTQYF
14	TRBV10-1	TRBJ2-5	CASNGGGPLETQYF
14	TRBV7-9	TRBJ1-3	CASSPGVEGNTIYF
15	TRBV4-1	TRBJ1-4	CASSQRQLINEKLFF
13	TRBV6-1	TRBJ1-3	CATQRTGAGTIYF
15	TRBV19	TRBJ2-3	CASSLLAGIADTQYF
10	TRBV28	TRBJ2-7	CASGYYEQYF
15	TRBV28	TRBJ1-3	CASRQDRLSGNTIYF
14	TRBV28	TRBJ2-7	CASSLRQDSYEQYF
15	TRBV19	TRBJ1-1	CASSDLLNAGTEAFF
15	TRBV11-3	TRBJ2-2	CASSPTSGSSGELFF
13	TRBV7-2	TRBJ1-3	CASSQTSGNTIYF
15	TRBV5-1	TRBJ2-7	CASSLVERSLGEQYF
15	TRBV6-5	TRBJ2-3	CASSYGEGTSGRQYF
16	TRBV5-4	TRBJ2-7	CASSPSLTSLPYEQYF
18	TRBV5-4	TRBJ1-1	CASSLNPPKQGARPEAFF
13	TRBV7-3	TRBJ1-1	CASSLQEDTEAFF
15	TRBV30	TRBJ2-3	CAWKPTSTSTDTQYF
13	TRBV2	TRBJ2-7	CASKGTGGYEQYF
13	TRBV19	TRBJ1-4	CASRGPNNEKLFF
16	TRBV6-1	TRBJ2-5	CASSEAKGLAGETQYF
12	TRBV10-2	TRBJ2-5	CASSAAQETQYF
15	TRBV2	TRBJ2-2	CASTLGNPNTGELFF
11	TRBV6-5	TRBJ2-5	CASSYGETQYF
14	TRBV19	TRBJ2-7	CASSIVGQNYEQYF
15	TRBV19	TRBJ1-5	CASSIARELYQPQHF
16	TRBV5-6	TRBJ2-3	CASSRDPTQLTDTQYF
12	TRBV5-1	TRBJ2-7	CASSLDVYEQYF
13	TRBV29-1	TRBJ2-2	CSGIKRGAGELFF
13	TRBV15	TRBJ1-1	CATSILTNTEAFF
16	TRBV28	TRBJ1-2	CASSVWDITGYYGYTF
19	TRBV4-3	TRBJ2-2	CASSLTGTSGSGWAGELFF
12	TRBV30	TRBJ1-2	CAWNGRYYGYTF
13	TRBV29-1	TRBJ2-2	CSVGQPNTGELFF
15	TRBV5-6	TRBJ2-7	CASSSPPTGFYEQYF
13	TRBV29-1	TRBJ1-2	CSVDKGQGGGYTF
12	TRBV29-1	TRBJ2-1	CSVDGGGTQQFF
14	TRBV2	TRBJ1-2	CASSGGTSNYGYTF
15	TRBV11-3	TRBJ2-1	CASSLGTSGYNEQFF
15	TRBV11-3	TRBJ1-1	CASSPGGRGSTEAFF
15	TRBV18	TRBJ1-3	CASSPPDRGGNTIYF
14	TRBV19	TRBJ2-7	CASSIAGGGSEQYF
14	TRBV18	TRBJ2-3	CASSPISEPDTQYF
13	TRBV15	TRBJ1-5	CATSSQGSQPQHF
14	TRBV6-5	TRBJ2-2	CASGTSGPTGELFF
13	TRBV10-2	TRBJ2-2	CASSGDRTGELFF
13	TRBV30	TRBJ2-5	CAFGAAFQETQYF
15	TRBV9	TRBJ2-1	CASSPGTGYYNEQFF
17	TRBV6-1	TRBJ2-3	CASSEMVGGRSTDTQYF
13	TRBV6-5	TRBJ1-1	CACWDSLGTEAFF
16	TRBV18	TRBJ2-7	CASSPTVGGGSYEQYF
17	TRBV14	TRBJ2-2	CASSRRTGLVNTGELFF